This TCR beta chain was identified during a study of blood T cell repertoires in COVID-19. About the research overall: The samples span acute and convalescent COVID-19 from the United States, Italy and Spain. T cells, B-cell-depleted T cells, or PBMCs supplied cDNA or gDNA.

Some clones are missing from TCRdb's copy, which holds only in-frame ones; the method was immunoSEQ multiplex PCR. This sample has about 140,000 clones; under 90% occur once, and the top ten carry about 3.5%. CDR1 is SNHLY and CDR2 is FYNNEI in the germline V gene. CDR3 length: 15 amino acids. Trimming pared 4 bases from V and 1 base from J, leaving 8 bases between. The chain carries TRBV2 and TRBJ2-6; D unclear. This receptor was taken from a man aged 65-85 years who had recovered from COVID-19. The sequenced sample consisted of peripheral blood. CDR3 sequence: CASSVSRSGANVLTF. CDR3 in DNA: TGTGCCAGCAGTGTATCGAGGTCTGGGGCCAACGTCCTGACTTTC.